The clone carrying this T cell receptor beta chain was recorded a few times. No antigen is known for it. This sample is part of a study of shared clonotypes between healthy human individuals. Study-wide points: Among several donors, approximately 5% of naive CD4 clonotypes were found in common.

V lost 4 bases and J 5 bases, leaving 15 bases between the germline ends. The CDR3 totals 14 residues. Germline V CDR1 and CDR2: LGHNA, YSLEER. Here immunoSEQ multiplex PCR was the method, and the copy in TCRdb shows in-frame clones only, minus some. Of a few hundred thousand clones listed, approximately 65% are singletons. The rearrangement joins TRBV4-3 to TRBJ2-7; possible D gene TRBD2, 7 bases. The TCR comes from a man aged 25-45 years in good health. Sample: memory CD4+ T cells sorted from blood. Subset given: CD45RA-negative fraction. As DNA, the CDR3 is TGCGCCAGCAGCCTTCAACGGGGGGCCCACGAGCAGTACTTC. As protein: CASSLQRGAHEQYF.